This T cell receptor (beta chain) was sequenced during a study of blood T cell repertoires in COVID-19. Study overall: The United States, Italy and Spain were the sources of the acute and convalescent COVID-19 samples.

The CDR3 runs 13 residues. CDR1 is MDHEN, CDR2 SYDVKM, per germline. The V end lost 3 bases, the J end lost 5 bases, and 10 bases lay between the germline ends. Original analysis: Estimation of nucleated cell counts was performed using reference gene primer amplification. Using immunoSEQ multiplex PCR, the repertoire was profiled, and TCRdb retains in-frame clones only, with some absent. The V and J calls and clone size were taken over from that table, and D and trimming were inferred from the DNA. The sample lists approximately 240,000 clones, more than 70% occurring once. The chain recombines TRBV28 with TRBJ2-5; no clear D. The sequencing sample was made of peripheral blood. The TCR comes from a woman aged 40-49 years who had recovered from COVID-19. The CDR3 loop reads CASSLRGLETQYF. DNA for the CDR3: TGTGCCAGCAGTTTGCGTGGGCTTGAGACCCAGTACTTC.